A selection of T cell receptor beta chains follows, all from one sample in a study of T cell changes during pregnancy in multiple sclerosis. TCRdb keeps only in-frame clones here, not all; method: immunoSEQ multiplex PCR. The sample includes about 100,000 clones, roughly 93% of them seen just once. Sequenced here: peripheral blood, sampled before pregnancy. The receptors were gathered from a female donor with multiple sclerosis, enrolled in a pregnancy study. CDR3s leave out the opening cysteine and the closing phenylalanine or tryptophan. Not all rows give a size; the values are once, few, many and, for expanded clones, a class.

J	size	V	CDR3
TRBJ2-7	-	TRBV14	ASSQGQGTGLPYEQY
TRBJ1-2	-	TRBV28	ASSLGWGVGIYGYT
TRBJ2-5	-	TRBV28	ASSLQGARRETQY
TRBJ1-3	few	TRBV6-1	ASSERGWDRSSGNTIY
TRBJ1-3	-	TRBV7-2	ASSLTPGLAGNTIY
TRBJ2-1	-	TRBV11-2	ASSLDGTAYNEQF
TRBJ2-7	-	TRBV11-2	ASSLDPSSPYSYEQY
TRBJ2-2	-	TRBV9	ASSGRQGKVPGELF
TRBJ1-1	-	TRBV5-6	ASSSPWERTEAF
TRBJ2-4	-	TRBV11-2	ASSHGPGLEYIQY
TRBJ2-2	-	TRBV2	ASAWTRSTGELF
TRBJ1-5	-	TRBV7-9	ASSEGQRGQPQH
TRBJ1-3	-	TRBV2	ATLNPLSSGNTIY
TRBJ1-1	-	TRBV5-1	ASSLVTGEGNTEAF
TRBJ1-1	once	TRBV30	AWSDSAEAF
TRBJ1-1	-	TRBV19	ASLPSDRFFLNSEAF
TRBJ1-5	-	TRBV19	ASSPLGTGANQPQH
TRBJ1-3	-	TRBV5-1	ASSRGSGNTIY
TRBJ2-2	-	TRBV28	ASSFYIGELF
TRBJ2-3	-	TRBV25-1	ASSIPSTDTQY
TRBJ1-1	-	TRBV5-5	ASSWGQGWQDTEAF
TRBJ2-5	-	TRBV6-5	ASSYATGGTQETQY
TRBJ2-5	-	TRBV7-8	ASSTTSWETQY
TRBJ2-7	-	TRBV21-1	ASSSLTSGSYEQY
TRBJ1-5	-	TRBV15	ATSRAGGGQPQH
TRBJ2-7	-	TRBV27	ASSSRAGTEQY
TRBJ2-1	-	TRBV9	ASSAPLSGRAGEQF
TRBJ2-7	-	TRBV20-1	SASGSYEQY
TRBJ2-1	-	TRBV6-1	ASSEVPEGYNEQF
TRBJ2-7	-	TRBV4-1	ASSQGRAYEQY
TRBJ2-7	-	TRBV10-3	AISSGKGAYEQY
TRBJ2-7	-	TRBV5-4	ASREGTGRGEQY
TRBJ2-7	-	TRBV27	ASSLILPAGVYEQY
TRBJ2-3	-	TRBV7-6	ASSLGGRAGTDTQY
TRBJ2-1	-	TRBV27	ASSDGGDYNEQF
TRBJ1-2	-	TRBV4-2	ASSQESPGANYGYT
TRBJ1-2	-	TRBV19	ASSIGFRADGYT
TRBJ2-5	-	TRBV30	AWQGLAGIQETQY
TRBJ2-1	-	TRBV6-4	ASSDSLTSSKVSYNEQF
TRBJ2-1	-	TRBV15	ATSRDAGTLIYNEQF
TRBJ2-3	-	TRBV14	ASSQERGFRSASRTDTQY
TRBJ2-1	-	TRBV6-5	ASSYYRGNNEQF
TRBJ1-2	-	TRBV27	ASSNTGNYGYT
TRBJ2-7	-	TRBV28	ASSLPQGGQY
TRBJ1-1	-	TRBV5-1	ASSLTPETEAF
TRBJ2-3	-	TRBV4-2	ASSQDPRGTSGRGYFHTDTQY
TRBJ2-7	-	TRBV5-5	ASSLSPGQGYEQY
TRBJ2-7	-	TRBV7-6	ASSPGTGEYYEQY
TRBJ2-3	-	TRBV6-4	ASSDGGSTDTQY
TRBJ1-3	-	TRBV28	ASSFLGQGFGNTIY
TRBJ2-6	-	TRBV28	ASSFGSGANVLT
TRBJ2-1	-	TRBV29-1	SVVGGSYNEQF